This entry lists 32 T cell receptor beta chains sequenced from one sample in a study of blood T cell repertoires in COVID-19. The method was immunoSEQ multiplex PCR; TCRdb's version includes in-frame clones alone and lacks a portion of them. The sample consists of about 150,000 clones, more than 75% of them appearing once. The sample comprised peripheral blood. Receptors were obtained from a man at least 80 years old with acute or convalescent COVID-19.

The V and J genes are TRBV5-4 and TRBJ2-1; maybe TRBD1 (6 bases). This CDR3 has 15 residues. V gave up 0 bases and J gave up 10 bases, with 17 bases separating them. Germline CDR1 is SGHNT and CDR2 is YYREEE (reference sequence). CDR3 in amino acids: CASSLEYGRGDEQFF. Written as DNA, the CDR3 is TGTGCCAGCAGCTTGGAATACGGCAGGGGCGACGAGCAGTTCTTC.

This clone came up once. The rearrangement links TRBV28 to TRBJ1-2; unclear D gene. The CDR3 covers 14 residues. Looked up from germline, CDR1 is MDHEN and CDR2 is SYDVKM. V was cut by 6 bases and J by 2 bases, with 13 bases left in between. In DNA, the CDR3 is TGTGCCAGCAGGCTGGGCACCGGAAACTATGGCTACACCTTC. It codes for CASRLGTGNYGYTF.

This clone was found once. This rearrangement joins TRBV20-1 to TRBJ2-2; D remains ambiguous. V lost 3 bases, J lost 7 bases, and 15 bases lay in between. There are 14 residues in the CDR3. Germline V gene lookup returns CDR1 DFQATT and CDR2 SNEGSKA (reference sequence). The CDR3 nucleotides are TGCAGTGCTAGTCGAAGTCAGGTGGTCGGGGAGCTGTTTTTT. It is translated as CSASRSQVVGELFF.

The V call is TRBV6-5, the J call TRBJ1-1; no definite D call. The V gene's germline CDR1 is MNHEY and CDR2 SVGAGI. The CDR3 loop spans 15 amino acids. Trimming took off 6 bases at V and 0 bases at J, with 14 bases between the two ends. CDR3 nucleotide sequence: TGTGCCAGCAGCATAAAACAGTTGCTGAACACTGAAGCTTTCTTT. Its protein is CASSIKQLLNTEAFF.

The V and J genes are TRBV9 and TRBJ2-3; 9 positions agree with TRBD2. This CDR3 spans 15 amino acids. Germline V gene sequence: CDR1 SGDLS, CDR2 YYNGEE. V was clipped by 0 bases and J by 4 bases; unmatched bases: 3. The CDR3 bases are TGTGCCAGCAGCGTAGGCGGGGGGGCGTCAGATACGCAGTATTTT. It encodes CASSVGGGASDTQYF.

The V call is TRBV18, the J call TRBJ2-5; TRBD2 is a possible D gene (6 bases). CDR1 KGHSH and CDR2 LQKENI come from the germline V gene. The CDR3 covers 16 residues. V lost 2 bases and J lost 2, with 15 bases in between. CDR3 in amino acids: CASSPLGSGGQETQYF. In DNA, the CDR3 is TGTGCCAGCTCACCATTGGGTAGCGGAGGGCAAGAGACCCAGTACTTC. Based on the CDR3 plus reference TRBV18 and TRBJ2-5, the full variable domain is NAGVMQNPRHLVRRRGQEARLRCSPMKGHSHVYWYRQLPEEGLKFMVYLQKENIIDESGMPKERFSAEFPKEGPSILRIQQVVRGDSAAYFCASSPLGSGGQETQYFGPGTRLLVL.

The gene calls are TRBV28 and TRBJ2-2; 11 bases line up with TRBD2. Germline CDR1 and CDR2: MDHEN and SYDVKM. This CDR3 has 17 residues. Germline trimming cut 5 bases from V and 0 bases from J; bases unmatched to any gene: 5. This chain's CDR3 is CASSPPGLAANTGELFF. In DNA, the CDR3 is TGTGCCAGCAGTCCGCCGGGACTAGCGGCGAACACCGGGGAGCTGTTTTTT. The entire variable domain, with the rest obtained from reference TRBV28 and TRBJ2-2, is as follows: DVKVTQSSRYLVKRTGEKVFLECVQDMDHENMFWYRQDPGLGLRLIYFSYDVKMKEKGDIPEGYSVSREKKERFSLILESASTNQTSMYLCASSPPGLAANTGELFFGEGSRLTVL.

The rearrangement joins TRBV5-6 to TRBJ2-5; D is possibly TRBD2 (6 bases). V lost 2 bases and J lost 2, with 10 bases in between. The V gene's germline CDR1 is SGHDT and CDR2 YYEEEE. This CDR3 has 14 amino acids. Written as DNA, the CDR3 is TGTGCCAGCAGCTTCGATGGGGGGCAAGAGACCCAGTACTTC. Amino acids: CASSFDGGQETQYF.

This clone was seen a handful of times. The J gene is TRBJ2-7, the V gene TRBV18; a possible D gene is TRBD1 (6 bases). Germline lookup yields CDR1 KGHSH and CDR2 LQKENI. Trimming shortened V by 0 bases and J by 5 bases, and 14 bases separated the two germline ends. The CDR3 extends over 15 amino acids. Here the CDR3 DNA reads TGTGCCAGCTCACCACCCGCAGGGGCGCCCCACGAGCAGTACTTC. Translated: CASSPPAGAPHEQYF.

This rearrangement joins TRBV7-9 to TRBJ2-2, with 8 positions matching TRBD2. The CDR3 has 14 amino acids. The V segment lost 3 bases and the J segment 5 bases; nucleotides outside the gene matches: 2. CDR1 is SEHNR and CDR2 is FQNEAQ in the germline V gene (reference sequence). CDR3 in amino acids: CASSFSGRTGELFF. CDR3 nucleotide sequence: TGTGCCAGCAGCTTCAGCGGGAGAACCGGGGAGCTGTTTTTT.

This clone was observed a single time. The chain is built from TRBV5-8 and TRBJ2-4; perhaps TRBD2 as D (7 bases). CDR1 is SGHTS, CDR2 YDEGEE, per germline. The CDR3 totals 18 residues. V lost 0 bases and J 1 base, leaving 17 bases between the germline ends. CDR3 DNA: TGTGCCAGCAGCTTGGCCGCGGCGGGGGCAGGGGCCAAAAACATTCAGTACTTC. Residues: CASSLAAAGAGAKNIQYF. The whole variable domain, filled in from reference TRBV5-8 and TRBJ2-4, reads EAGVTQSPTHLIKTRGQQATLRCSPISGHTSVYWYQQALGLGLQFLLWYDEGEERNRGNFPPRFSGRQFPNYSSELNVNALELEDSALYLCASSLAAAGAGAKNIQYFGAGTRLSVL.

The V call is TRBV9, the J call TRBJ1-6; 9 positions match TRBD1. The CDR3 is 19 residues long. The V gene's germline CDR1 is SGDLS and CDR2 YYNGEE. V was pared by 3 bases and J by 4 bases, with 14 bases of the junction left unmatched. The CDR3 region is CASSGGGQGPRGYNSPLHF. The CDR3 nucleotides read TGTGCCAGCAGCGGGGGGGGACAGGGCCCCCGAGGGTATAATTCACCCCTCCACTTT.

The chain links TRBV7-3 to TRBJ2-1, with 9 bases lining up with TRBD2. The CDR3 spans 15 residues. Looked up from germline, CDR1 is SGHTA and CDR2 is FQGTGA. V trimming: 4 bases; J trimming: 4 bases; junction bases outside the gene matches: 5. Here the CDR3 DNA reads TGTGCCAGCAGCTCCGGACTAGCGATTTACAATGAGCAGTTCTTC. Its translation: CASSSGLAIYNEQFF.

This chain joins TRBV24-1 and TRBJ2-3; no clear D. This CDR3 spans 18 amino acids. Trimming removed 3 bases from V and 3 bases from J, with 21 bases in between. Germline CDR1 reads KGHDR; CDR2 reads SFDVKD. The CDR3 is CATSDPALSSAWTDTQYF. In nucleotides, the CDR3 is TGTGCCACCAGTGATCCCGCCCTAAGTTCCGCGTGGACAGATACGCAGTATTTT.

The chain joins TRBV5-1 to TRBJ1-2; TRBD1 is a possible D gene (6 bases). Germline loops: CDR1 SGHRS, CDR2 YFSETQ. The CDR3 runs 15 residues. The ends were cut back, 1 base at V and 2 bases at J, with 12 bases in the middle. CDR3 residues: CASSLFADRNYGYTF. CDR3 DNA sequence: TGCGCCAGCAGCTTGTTCGCGGACAGAAACTATGGCTACACCTTC.

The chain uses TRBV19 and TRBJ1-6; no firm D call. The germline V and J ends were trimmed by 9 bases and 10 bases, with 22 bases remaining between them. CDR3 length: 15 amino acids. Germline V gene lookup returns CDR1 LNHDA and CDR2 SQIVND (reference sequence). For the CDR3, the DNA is TGTGCCAGCCGAACTAACGGTGATCCGAGATCACCCCTCCACTTT. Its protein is CASRTNGDPRSPLHF.

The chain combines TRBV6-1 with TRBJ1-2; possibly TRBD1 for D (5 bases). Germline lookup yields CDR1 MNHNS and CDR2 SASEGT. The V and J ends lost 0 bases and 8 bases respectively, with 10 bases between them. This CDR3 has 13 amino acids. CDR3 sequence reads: CASSEAGQYGYTF. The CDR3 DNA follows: TGTGCCAGCAGTGAAGCGGGGCAGTACGGCTACACCTTC.

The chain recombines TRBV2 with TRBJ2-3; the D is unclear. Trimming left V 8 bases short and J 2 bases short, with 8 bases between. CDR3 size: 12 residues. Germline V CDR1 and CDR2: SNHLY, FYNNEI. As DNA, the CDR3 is TGTGCCAGCTTCCGGTACACAGATACGCAGTATTTT. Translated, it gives CASFRYTDTQYF.

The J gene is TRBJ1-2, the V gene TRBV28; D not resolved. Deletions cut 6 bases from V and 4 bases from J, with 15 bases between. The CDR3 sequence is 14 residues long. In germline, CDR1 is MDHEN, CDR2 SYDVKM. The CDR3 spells CASRGSGGIYGYTF. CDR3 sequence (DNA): TGTGCCAGCAGGGGCAGCGGTGGGATCTATGGCTACACCTTC.

CDR3: CASSFSGGRLNEQFF. The CDR3 nucleotides read TGCGCCAGCAGCTTCAGCGGGGGGAGGTTGAATGAGCAGTTCTTC. V is TRBV5-1 and J is TRBJ2-1, with 9 bases fitting TRBD2. The V gene end was trimmed by 2 bases and the J gene end by 7 bases; junction bases not matched to a gene: 7. CDR1 is SGHRS and CDR2 is YFSETQ in the germline V gene. The CDR3 is 15 residues long.

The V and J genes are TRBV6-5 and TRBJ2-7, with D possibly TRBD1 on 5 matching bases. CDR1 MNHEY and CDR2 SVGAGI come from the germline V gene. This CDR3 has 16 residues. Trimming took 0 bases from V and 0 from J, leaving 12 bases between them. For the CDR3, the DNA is TGTGCCAGCAGTTACTCTAGGGGATTGCGCTCCTACGAGCAGTACTTC. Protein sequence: CASSYSRGLRSYEQYF.

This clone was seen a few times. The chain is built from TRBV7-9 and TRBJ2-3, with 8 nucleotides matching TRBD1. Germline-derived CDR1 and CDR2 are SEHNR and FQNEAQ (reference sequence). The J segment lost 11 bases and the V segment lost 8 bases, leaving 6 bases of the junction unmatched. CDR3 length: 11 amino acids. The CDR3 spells CASQGAERQYF. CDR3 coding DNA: TGTGCCAGCCAGGGGGCAGAAAGGCAGTATTTT.

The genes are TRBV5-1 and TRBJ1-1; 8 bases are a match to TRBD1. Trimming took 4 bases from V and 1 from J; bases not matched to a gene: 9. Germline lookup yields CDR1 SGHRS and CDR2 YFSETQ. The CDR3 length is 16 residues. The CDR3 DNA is TGCGCCAGCAGCCCTGGGACAGGTTATAGGAACACTGAAGCTTTCTTT. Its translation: CASSPGTGYRNTEAFF.

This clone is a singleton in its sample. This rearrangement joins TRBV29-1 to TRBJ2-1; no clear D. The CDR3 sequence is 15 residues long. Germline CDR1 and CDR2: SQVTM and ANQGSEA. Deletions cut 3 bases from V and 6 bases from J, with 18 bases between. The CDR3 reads CSVDRFSVVRNEQFF. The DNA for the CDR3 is TGCAGCGTTGACCGTTTCTCGGTAGTACGCAATGAGCAGTTCTTC.

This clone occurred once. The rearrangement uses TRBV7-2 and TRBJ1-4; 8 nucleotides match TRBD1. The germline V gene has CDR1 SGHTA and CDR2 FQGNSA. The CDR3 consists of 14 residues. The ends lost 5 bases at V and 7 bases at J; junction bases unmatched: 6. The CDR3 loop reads CASSTGQGTEKLFF. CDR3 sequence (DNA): TGTGCCAGCAGCACAGGACAGGGTACTGAAAAACTGTTTTTT. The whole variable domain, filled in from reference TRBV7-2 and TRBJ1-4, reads GAGVSQSPSNKVTEKGKDVELRCDPISGHTALYWYRQSLGQGLEFLIYFQGNSAPDKSGLPSDRFSAERTGGSVSTLTIQRTQQEDSAVYLCASSTGQGTEKLFFGSGTQLSVL.

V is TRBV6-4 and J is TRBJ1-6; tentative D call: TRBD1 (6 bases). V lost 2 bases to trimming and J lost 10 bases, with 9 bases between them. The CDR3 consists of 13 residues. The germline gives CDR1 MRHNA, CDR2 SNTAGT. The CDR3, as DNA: TGTGCCAGCAGTGACATCCAGGGGTCACCCCTCCACTTT. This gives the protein CASSDIQGSPLHF.

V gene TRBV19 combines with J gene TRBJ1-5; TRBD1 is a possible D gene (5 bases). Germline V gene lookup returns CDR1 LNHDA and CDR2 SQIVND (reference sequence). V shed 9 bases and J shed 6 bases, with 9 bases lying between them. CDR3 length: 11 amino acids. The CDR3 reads CARGGFQPQHF. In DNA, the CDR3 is TGTGCCAGGGGGGGTTTTCAGCCCCAGCATTTT.

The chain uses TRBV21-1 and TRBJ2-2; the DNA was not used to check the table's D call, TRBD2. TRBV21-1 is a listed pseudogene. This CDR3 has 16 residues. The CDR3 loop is CASSKGPREGTGELFF. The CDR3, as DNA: TGTGCCAGCAGCAAAGGTCCCAGGGAGGGGACCGGGGAGCTGTTTTTT.

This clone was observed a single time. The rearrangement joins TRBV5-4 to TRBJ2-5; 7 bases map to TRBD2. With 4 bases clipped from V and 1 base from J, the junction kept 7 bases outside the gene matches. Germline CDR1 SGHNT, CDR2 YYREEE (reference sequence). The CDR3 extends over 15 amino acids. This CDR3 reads CASSVRLAGQETQYF. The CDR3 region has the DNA TGTGCCAGCAGCGTCCGACTAGCAGGCCAAGAGACCCAGTACTTC.

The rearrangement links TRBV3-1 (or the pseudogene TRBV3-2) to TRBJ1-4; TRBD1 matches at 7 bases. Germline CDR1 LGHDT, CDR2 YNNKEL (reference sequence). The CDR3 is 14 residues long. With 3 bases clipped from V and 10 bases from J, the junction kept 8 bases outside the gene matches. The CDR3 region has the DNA TGTGCCAGCAGCCACGGACAGGAGTCAGTAAAACTGTTTTTT. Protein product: CASSHGQESVKLFF.

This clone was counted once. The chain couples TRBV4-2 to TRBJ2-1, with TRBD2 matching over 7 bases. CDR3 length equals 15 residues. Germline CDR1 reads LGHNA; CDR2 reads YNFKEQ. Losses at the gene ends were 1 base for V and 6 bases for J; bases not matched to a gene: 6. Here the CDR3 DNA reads TGTGCCAGCAGCCAAGGGTCGGCGGGAGCCAATGAGCAGTTCTTC. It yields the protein CASSQGSAGANEQFF.

CDR3 DNA: TGTGCCAGCAGCCCCCAGGCAGGGGGCCTCAATCAGCCCCAGCATTTT. Its protein product is CASSPQAGGLNQPQHF. The V and J genes are TRBV3-1 (or the pseudogene TRBV3-2) and TRBJ1-5, with TRBD1 matching over 8 bases. The CDR3 has 16 residues. CDR1 LGHDT and CDR2 YNNKEL come from the germline V gene (reference sequence). The V and J ends lost 4 bases and 3 bases, in that order; junction bases with no gene match: 8.